This entry describes one T cell receptor beta chain. Antigen specificity is unknown. The PCR was carried out with 60 Vbeta primers and 13 Jbeta primers. Sequencing was performed with immunoSEQ multiplex PCR; in TCRdb, only in-frame clones are kept and a portion is missing. The table shows tens of thousands of clones, with 81% occurring only once. These data originate in a study of cytomegalovirus exposure and HLA in healthy donors. Points from the study as a whole: According to the study, roughly 180 TCR beta chains were cytomegalovirus-associated. A few chains tied to CMV proved CMV antigen-specific in vitro. Upon later analysis, TCR association rates were observed to vary by HLA locus, being highest for DRB1 and lowest for HLA-C. Several of the most significant clusters appeared linked to common viral pathogens, based on a later analysis.

V gave up 0 bases and J gave up 1 base, with 12 bases separating them. CDR1 and CDR2 from the germline V gene are SGHRS and YFSETQ. This CDR3 is built from 16 residues. The rearrangement uses TRBV5-1 and TRBJ2-3, with D tentatively TRBD2 (5 bases). This sequence was found in a girl aged 2 to 10 in good health and CMV-seropositive. The sample consisted of PBMCs. The CDR3 DNA reads TGCGCCAGCAGCTTGGGGGAGCAGCGCCGCACAGATACGCAGTATTTT. This gives the protein CASSLGEQRRTDTQYF.